This T cell receptor (beta chain) was identified during a study of cytomegalovirus exposure and HLA in healthy donors. Study-wide findings and caveats: The authors considered a cluster of highly shared sequence variants likely to be a sequencing artifact. An analysis done earlier found most TCR beta V segments productive about 87% or about 30% of the time.

Of note for this clone: The antigen is unknown.

PCR was performed using 60 Vbeta and 13 Jbeta primers. Assay used: immunoSEQ multiplex PCR; TCRdb lists only in-frame clones, some missing. The sample records more than 150,000 clones, about 83% being singletons. Trimming at V came to 4 bases and at J to 6 bases, leaving 5 bases not matched to a gene. Germline V gives CDR1 MDHEN, CDR2 SYDVKM. The CDR3 totals 15 residues. The chain combines TRBV28 with TRBJ2-1; TRBD2 aligns across 11 bases. The source material was PBMCs. The receptor's source is a woman aged 25 to 45 in good health and CMV-seropositive. CDR3 loop: CASSSGLAGFNEQFF. The CDR3 region has the DNA TGTGCCAGCAGTTCAGGACTAGCGGGTTTCAATGAGCAGTTCTTC.